This TCR beta chain was obtained from a study of control samples from healthy donors and cancer patients. This clone was observed a single time. Libraries were prepared by immunoSEQ multiplex PCR; TCRdb keeps only in-frame clonotypes and omits some of them. Seen here are approximately 170,000 clones, roughly 89% observed once, and the top ten hold 1.4%. The clonotype originates from a woman in her fifties or sixties in good health. The sequencing sample was made of blood.

The CDR3 region is CATVEQINSPLHF. The CDR3 DNA reads as TGTGCCACCGTTGAACAGATTAATTCACCCCTCCACTTT. V and J are TRBV10-3 and TRBJ1-6; D remains ambiguous. This CDR3 contains 13 residues. Germline CDR1 reads ENHRY; CDR2 reads SYGVKD. Trimming shortened V by 10 bases and J by 6 bases, and 13 bases separated the two germline ends.